Below are 4 T cell receptor beta chains sequenced from a single sample in a study of PD-L1 blockade in urothelial cancer. The time point is: pretreatment peripheral blood. The method was immunoSEQ multiplex PCR; TCRdb's version includes in-frame clones alone and lacks a portion of them. The profile shows under 55,000 clones, around 84% of them singletons. The material was PBMCs, obtained around atezolizumab (anti-PD-L1) treatment. The receptor set was obtained from a man in his sixties or seventies with urothelial cancer.

The V call is TRBV7-2, the J call TRBJ2-7, with 13 bases matching TRBD2. CDR1 is SGHTA, CDR2 FQGNSA, per germline. The CDR3 loop spans 17 amino acids. The V gene end was trimmed by 2 bases and the J gene end by 3 bases; junction bases not matched to a gene: 7. CDR3 protein: CASSLKSRTSGSYEQYF. CDR3 nucleotides: TGTGCCAGCAGCTTAAAATCACGGACTAGCGGGAGCTACGAGCAGTACTTC.

This clone was picked up one time. The DNA of the CDR3 is TGCGCCAGCAGCTTGGAGGCTAGCGGGAGTTTTTTAGGAGATACGCAGTATTTT. This gives the protein CASSLEASGSFLGDTQYF. This chain links TRBV5-1 with TRBJ2-3; 10 positions match TRBD2. The CDR3 is 18 amino acids. The trim removed 0 bases at V and 5 bases at J, leaving 12 bases unmatched. CDR1 is SGHRS and CDR2 is YFSETQ in the germline V gene.

The chain recombines TRBV5-1 with TRBJ1-4; D is unclear. Germline V gives CDR1 SGHRS, CDR2 YFSETQ. Trimming stripped 4 bases from V and 0 bases from J, with 7 bases between. The length of the CDR3 is 14 residues. The CDR3 nucleotides read TGCGCCAGCAGCGGCGGATCAACTAATGAAAAACTGTTTTTT. It codes for CASSGGSTNEKLFF.

This sequence joins TRBV25-1 and TRBJ1-6; tentative D call: TRBD1 (6 bases). V shed 6 bases and J shed 8 bases, with 17 bases lying between them. This CDR3 has 15 amino acids. Germline V lookup: CDR1 MGHDK, CDR2 SYGVNS. In DNA, the CDR3 is TGTGCCAGCAGGAGTGACTCAGGGGTATATTCACCCCTCCACTTT. Residues: CASRSDSGVYSPLHF.